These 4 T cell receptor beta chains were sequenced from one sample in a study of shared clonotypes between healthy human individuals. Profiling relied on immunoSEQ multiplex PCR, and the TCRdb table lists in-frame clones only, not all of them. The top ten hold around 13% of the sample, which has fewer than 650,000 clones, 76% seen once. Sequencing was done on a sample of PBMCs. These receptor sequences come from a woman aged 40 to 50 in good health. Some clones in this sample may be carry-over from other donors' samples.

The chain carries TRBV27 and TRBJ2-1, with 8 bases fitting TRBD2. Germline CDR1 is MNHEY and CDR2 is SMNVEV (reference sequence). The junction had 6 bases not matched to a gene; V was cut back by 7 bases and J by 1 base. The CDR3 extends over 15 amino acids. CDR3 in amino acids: CASTKAGVSYNEQFF. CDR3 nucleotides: TGTGCCAGCACCAAAGCGGGAGTATCCTACAATGAGCAGTTCTTC.

Here the CDR3 reads CSGTGIGGHEQYF. The DNA of the CDR3 is TGCAGCGGAACAGGGATAGGAGGCCACGAGCAGTACTTC. The chain couples TRBV29-1 to TRBJ2-7, with D tentatively TRBD1 (6 bases). Germline values: CDR1 SQVTM, CDR2 ANQGSEA. The CDR3 covers 13 residues. The ends were cut back, 7 bases at V and 5 bases at J, with 18 bases in the middle.

The DNA for the CDR3 is TGTGCCAGCAGTCCCGGGAATGGCTACACCTTC. It yields the protein CASSPGNGYTF. The chain has TRBV27 and TRBJ1-2; no firm D call. The CDR3 runs 11 residues. Trimming took off 5 bases at V and 6 bases at J, with 7 bases between the two ends. Per the germline V gene, CDR1 is MNHEY and CDR2 is SMNVEV (reference sequence).

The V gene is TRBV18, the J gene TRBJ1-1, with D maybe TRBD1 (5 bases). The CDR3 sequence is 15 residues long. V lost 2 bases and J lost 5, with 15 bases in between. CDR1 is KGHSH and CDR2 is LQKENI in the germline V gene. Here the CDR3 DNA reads TGTGCCAGCTCACCAGGGCAGGGTGGAAGGACTGAAGCTTTCTTT. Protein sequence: CASSPGQGGRTEAFF. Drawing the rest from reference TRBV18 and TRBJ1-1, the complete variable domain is NAGVMQNPRHLVRRRGQEARLRCSPMKGHSHVYWYRQLPEEGLKFMVYLQKENIIDESGMPKERFSAEFPKEGPSILRIQQVVRGDSAAYFCASSPGQGGRTEAFFGQGTRLTVV.